This T cell receptor (beta chain) emerged from a study of T cells in Graves' hyperthyroidism and ophthalmopathy. As to this clonotype: What it recognizes is unknown.

Study observations and caveats: Expanded thyroid clonotypes (above 0.001) were mostly also found in blood.

TCR beta CDR3 sequences were amplified from RNA transcripts. Researchers ran a first-round RT-PCR on the TCR CDR3 using the HTBI primer set. TCRdb used MiXCR to reprocess the multiplex PCR reads, holding one entry per CDR3 protein. Among around 800,000 distinct CDR3 sequences, over 35% were seen once, and the ten largest hold 8.9%. Uncontrolled infections, other autoimmune diseases, pregnancy or lactation led to exclusion of patients. The CDR3 runs to 15 residues. The trim removed 6 bases at V and 8 bases at J, leaving 9 bases unmatched. CDR1 and CDR2 (germline): MGHDK, SYGVNS. The sequence came from a man aged 18-30 years with Graves' hyperthyroidism. V gene TRBV25-1 combines with J gene TRBJ1-4; 10 nucleotides align to TRBD1. What was sequenced was blood. In DNA, the CDR3 is TGTGCCAGCAGCACTCCGGGACAGGGGTTGGAAAAACTGTTTTTT. The encoded protein is CASSTPGQGLEKLFF.